What follows are 25 T cell receptor beta chains derived from one specimen sequenced in a study of neurological immune-mediated disorders. TCRdb reprocessed the 5' RACE reads with MiXCR, giving one entry per CDR3 protein. Among around 83,000 distinct CDR3 sequences listed, roughly 14% were seen once. Material for sequencing was PBMCs. These receptors were taken from a woman between 45 and 60 years old in good health.

This clonotype occurred many times. The genes are TRBV10-1 and TRBJ2-1; D remains ambiguous. The germline V gene encodes CDR1 WNHNN and CDR2 SYGVQD (reference sequence). The CDR3 is 13 amino acids. Trimming shortened V by 0 bases and J by 8 bases, and 8 bases separated the two germline ends. The CDR3 nucleotides read TGCGCCAGCAGTGAGTCGAGCCTACATGAGCAGTTCTTC. It encodes CASSESSLHEQFF.

This clonotype was recorded at least ten times. The V gene is TRBV5-1, the J gene TRBJ1-1; D possibly corresponds to TRBD1 (5 bases). The CDR3 contains 14 residues. In germline, CDR1 is SGHRS, CDR2 YFSETQ. The V and J ends lost 4 bases and 1 base respectively, with 11 bases between them. CDR3 protein: CASSRQGANTEAFF. In nucleotides, the CDR3 is TGCGCCAGCAGCCGGCAGGGAGCGAACACTGAAGCTTTCTTT.

Many counts were recorded for this clonotype. CDR3 in amino acids: CASSLSSWPSDTQYF. The CDR3 bases are TGTGCCAGCAGTTTAAGCTCGTGGCCGTCAGATACGCAGTATTTT. V gene TRBV27 combines with J gene TRBJ2-3; D is unresolved. V lost 2 bases and J lost 4, with 13 bases in between. CDR3 length: 15 amino acids. CDR1 MNHEY and CDR2 SMNVEV come from the germline V gene (reference sequence).

This clonotype was recorded many times. The V gene is TRBV5-1, the J gene TRBJ2-1; TRBD2 might be the D (5 bases). Germline loops: CDR1 SGHRS, CDR2 YFSETQ. Trimming removed 1 base at V and 6 bases at J, with 17 bases between. This CDR3 is 16 amino acids long. CDR3 DNA sequence: TGCGCCAGCAGCTTGTTGGCGGGTCCGCTAAGCAATGAGCAGTTCTTC. This sequence encodes CASSLLAGPLSNEQFF.

In regard to this clonotype: Possible read error: a much larger clone is one base away. The J gene is TRBJ2-2, the V gene TRBV5-1; TRBD1 matches 10 bases. There are 15 residues in the CDR3. CDR1 and CDR2 (germline): SGHRS, YFSETQ. CDR3 nucleotides: TGCGCCAGCAGCTTGGGACAGGGGGCAGCCGGGGGGCTGTTTTTT. This encodes CASSLGQGAAGGLFF.

The chain links TRBV7-8 to TRBJ1-1; D is unclear. The germline V gene has CDR1 SGHVS and CDR2 FQNEAQ. V was trimmed by 4 bases and J by 2 bases, leaving 20 bases between them. This CDR3 has 17 residues. CDR3 nucleotides: TGTGCCAGCAGCTCCAATTTCCGGTCCAGGATCAACACTGAAGCTTTCTTT. Translation gives CASSSNFRSRINTEAFF.

In its sample, this clonotype was seen a few times. The rearrangement uses TRBV5-5 and TRBJ2-1; 9 bases align to TRBD2. Trimming cost V 4 bases and J 8 bases; bases outside gene matches: 13. The length of the CDR3 is 16 residues. Germline V CDR1 and CDR2: SGHKS, YYEKEE (reference sequence). The CDR3 nucleotides are TGTGCCAGCAGCCGGCGGGGGGGTCCCGATGAGGATGAGCAGTTCTTC. Its translation: CASSRRGGPDEDEQFF.

This clonotype was recorded many times. The rearrangement uses TRBV6-1 and TRBJ1-2; D possibly corresponds to TRBD1 (6 bases). Germline CDR1 is MNHNS and CDR2 is SASEGT. V shed 0 bases and J shed 5 bases, with 16 bases lying between them. The CDR3 is 16 amino acids. The CDR3 reads CASSEALGVGTYGYTF. For the CDR3, the DNA is TGTGCCAGCAGTGAAGCGCTAGGGGTCGGGACATATGGCTACACCTTC.

The V gene is TRBV7-3, the J gene TRBJ2-1, with 10 nucleotides matching TRBD1. From germline, CDR1 is SGHTA and CDR2 FQGTGA. The CDR3 extends over 13 amino acids. J was trimmed by 7 bases and V by 6 bases; bases with no gene match: 3. The CDR3 bases are TGTGCCAGCAGTCAGGACAGGGGGAATGAGCAGTTCTTC. Amino acids: CASSQDRGNEQFF. The full variable domain, rest sourced from reference TRBV7-3 and TRBJ2-1, is GAGVSQTPSNKVTEKGKYVELRCDPISGHTALYWYRQSLGQGPEFLIYFQGTGAADDSGLPNDRFFAVRPEGSVSTLKIQRTERGDSAVYLCASSQDRGNEQFFGPGTRLTVL.

Worth noting for this clonotype: A much larger clone is a single base away; this may be a read error. The CDR3 does not close with the conserved phenylalanine or tryptophan, likely indicating a read error. The genes are TRBV5-1 and TRBJ2-7, with TRBD1 matching over 8 bases. Looked up from germline, CDR1 is SGHRS and CDR2 is YFSETQ. The ends lost 4 bases at V and 2 bases at J; junction bases unmatched: 11. This CDR3 has 16 amino acids. The CDR3 reads CASSIISGTGAYEQYL. The CDR3 nucleotides read TGCGCCAGCAGCATTATCTCCGGGACAGGCGCCTACGAGCAGTACTTA.

This clonotype appeared many times. The CDR3 sequence: CASGDSFLYEQYF. The CDR3 nucleotides are TGTGCCAGCGGGGACAGTTTTTTATACGAGCAGTACTTC. This sequence joins TRBV12-3 or TRBV12-4 and TRBJ2-7; 7 nucleotides line up with TRBD1. There are 13 residues in the CDR3. V gave up 8 bases and J gave up 4 bases; unmatched junction bases: 8.

Many counts were recorded for this clonotype. The chain has TRBV19 and TRBJ2-3; possibly TRBD1 for D (6 bases). The germline gives CDR1 LNHDA, CDR2 SQIVND (reference sequence). V gave up 5 bases and J gave up 1 base, with 13 bases separating them. This CDR3 is 15 amino acids long. For the CDR3, the DNA is TGTGCCAGTAGTGTGGGCAGGGGTCGCACAGATACGCAGTATTTT. The encoded protein is CASSVGRGRTDTQYF.

V usage is TRBV7-3 and J usage is TRBJ2-2; D is ambiguous. Trimming removed 5 bases from V and 5 bases from J, with 9 bases in between. Germline lookup yields CDR1 SGHTA and CDR2 FQGTGA. The CDR3 is 13 residues long. The CDR3 nucleotides read TGTGCCAGCAGCCCCGACTTAACCGGGGAGCTGTTTTTT. Translating it yields CASSPDLTGELFF.

This clonotype has at least ten counts. The chain joins TRBV29-1 to TRBJ2-5; the match to TRBD2 covers 7 bases. V trimming: 4 bases; J trimming: 4 bases; junction bases outside the gene matches: 9. Germline CDR1 and CDR2: SQVTM and ANQGSEA. The CDR3 runs to 14 residues. The CDR3 DNA follows: TGCAGCGTTGGAGAAGTGGGACTAACAGAGACCCAGTACTTC. This codes for CSVGEVGLTETQYF.

This clonotype was seen many times. The CDR3 spells CASSPQGQGIDEQYF. CDR3 DNA: TGCGCCAGCAGCCCCCAGGGACAGGGGATCGACGAGCAGTACTTC. This chain links TRBV5-1 with TRBJ2-7; 10 bases match TRBD1. The V gene's germline CDR1 is SGHRS and CDR2 YFSETQ. This CDR3 has 15 residues. V trimming: 4 bases; J trimming: 5 bases; junction bases outside the gene matches: 9.

This clonotype was observed many times. This may be a read error: a much more frequent sequence differs by one nucleotide. The rearrangement links TRBV5-1 to TRBJ2-5; D call uncertain. V lost 6 bases and J 5 bases, leaving 14 bases between the germline ends. CDR1 and CDR2 from the germline V gene are SGHRS and YFSETQ. The CDR3 is made up of 13 amino acids. This CDR3 is CASNTLVGETQYF. The DNA for the CDR3 is TGCGCCAGCAACACCTTAGTAGGGGAGACCCAGTACTTC.

This clonotype showed up many times. V usage is TRBV11-1 and J usage is TRBJ1-4; TRBD1 agrees at 8 bases. This CDR3 is 14 amino acids long. Germline-derived CDR1 and CDR2 are SGHAT and FQDESV (reference sequence). The ends lost 5 bases at V and 5 bases at J; junction bases unmatched: 4. The DNA for the CDR3 is TGTGCCAGCAGCGGGACAGGTTCCAATGAAAAACTGTTTTTT. Translating it yields CASSGTGSNEKLFF.

Many counts were recorded for this clonotype. CDR3 bases: TGCAGTGCCCTGGGATTGACAGGGGGGAGACCCACTGAAGCTTTCTTT. Amino acid sequence: CSALGLTGGRPTEAFF. V is TRBV20-1 and J is TRBJ1-1, with 9 nucleotides matching TRBD1. Germline assignment: CDR1 DFQATT and CDR2 SNEGSKA (reference sequence). The V gene end was trimmed by 6 bases and the J gene end by 4 bases; junction bases not matched to a gene: 15. This CDR3 has 16 residues.

This clonotype was detected ten times or more. J is TRBJ2-7 and V is TRBV28; 7 nucleotides match TRBD1. J was trimmed by 3 bases and V by 2 bases; bases with no gene match: 4. The germline gives CDR1 MDHEN, CDR2 SYDVKM. The length of the CDR3 is 14 residues. The CDR3: CASSLRGQIYEQYF. The CDR3 bases are TGTGCCAGCAGTTTAAGGGGACAGATCTACGAGCAGTACTTC.

This clonotype was seen at least ten times. This chain links TRBV29-1 with TRBJ1-1, with D perhaps TRBD1 (5 bases). The CDR3 covers 11 residues. V was clipped by 6 bases and J by 10 bases, with 15 bases between them. Per the germline V gene, CDR1 is SQVTM and CDR2 is ANQGSEA. The CDR3 DNA reads TGCAGCGTGGAAAACCGGAGGGGAGCTTTCTTT. Translating gives CSVENRRGAFF.

This clonotype was observed many times. This rearrangement joins TRBV29-1 to TRBJ2-5; 12 bases agree with TRBD1. V shed 6 bases, J shed 3 bases, and the junction held 5 bases outside the gene matches. Germline V gene sequence: CDR1 SQVTM, CDR2 ANQGSEA. The CDR3 is 14 amino acids. CDR3 nucleotides: TGCAGCGTATCCGGGACAGGGGGCAAAGAGACCCAGTACTTC. It encodes CSVSGTGGKETQYF.

This clonotype was counted only a few times. V is TRBV20-1 and J is TRBJ1-3; D is undetermined. The CDR3 covers 13 residues. CDR1 is DFQATT and CDR2 is SNEGSKA in the germline V gene (reference sequence). The V end lost 1 base, the J end lost 0 bases, and 4 bases lay between the germline ends. The DNA for the CDR3 is TGCAGTGCTAGAGTAGGCTCTGGAAACACCATATATTTT. Its translation is CSARVGSGNTIYF.

This clonotype was seen at least ten times. The chain employs TRBV7-9 and TRBJ2-1; D tentatively reads TRBD1 or TRBD2 (5 bases each). V was shortened by 5 bases and J by 10 bases, with 15 bases between the two germline ends. Germline assignment: CDR1 SEHNR and CDR2 FQNEAQ (reference sequence). The CDR3 contains 13 residues. The CDR3 coding sequence is TGTGCCAGCAGCCAGAAGGGGACCTCAGAGCAGTTCTTC. It specifies CASSQKGTSEQFF.

In the case of this clonotype: Possible read error: a much larger clone is one base away. The genes are TRBV20-1 and TRBJ1-4; D gene uncertain. This CDR3 comprises 15 residues. From germline, CDR1 is DFQATT and CDR2 SNEGSKA (reference sequence). Trimming shortened V by 3 bases and J by 7 bases, and 18 bases separated the two germline ends. The CDR3 sequence: CSASKNSGSGEKLFF. The CDR3 DNA reads TGCAGTGCTAGTAAGAATAGCGGGAGCGGTGAAAAACTGTTTTTT.

This clonotype was counted ten times or more. This chain uses TRBV6-4 with TRBJ1-6, with 7 bases aligning to TRBD1. V was clipped by 3 bases and J by 0 bases; unmatched bases: 2. Germline V lookup: CDR1 MRHNA, CDR2 SNTAGT. This CDR3 has 16 amino acids. The CDR3 sequence: CASSETGSSYNSPLHF. CDR3 in DNA: TGTGCCAGCAGTGAGACAGGGAGCTCCTATAATTCACCCCTCCACTTT.